The 14 T cell receptor beta chains below come from one sample, sequenced in a study of chemoradiotherapy in HPV16-positive cancers. Assay: immunoSEQ multiplex PCR; the TCRdb copy retains only in-frame clones and omits some. The repertoire consists of fewer than 30,000 clones, with 94% occurring once and the leading ten covering 2.7%. This specimen was acquired from a patient who underwent chemoradiotherapy. The source is a human donor with HPV-associated anogenital cancer.

The DNA of the CDR3 is TGTGCCAGCAGGAGGCCGAACACTGAAGCTTTCTTT. Protein sequence: CASRRPNTEAFF. The genes are TRBV2 and TRBJ1-1, with no clear D. The CDR3 spans 12 residues. V was pared by 6 bases and J by 1 base, with 6 bases between. Germline V gene lookup returns CDR1 SNHLY and CDR2 FYNNEI.

This clone showed up just once. V gene TRBV6-1 combines with J gene TRBJ1-5; no clear D. The CDR3 runs to 16 residues. Germline-derived CDR1 and CDR2 are MNHNS and SASEGT. Trimming removed 2 bases at V and 5 bases at J, with 16 bases between. As DNA, the CDR3 is TGTGCCAGCAGTGAATACGAGACGCCGAGGGATCAGCCCCAGCATTTT. The encoded protein is CASSEYETPRDQPQHF.

This chain uses TRBV30 with TRBJ2-1; D is undetermined. Trimming left V 0 bases short and J 1 base short, with 10 bases between. The CDR3 has 15 residues. The germline V gene encodes CDR1 GTSNPN and CDR2 SVGIG (reference sequence). CDR3 bases: TGTGCCTGGAGTGTGCTAGGGCGTTCCTACAATGAGCAGTTCTTC. Its translation is CAWSVLGRSYNEQFF.

V and J are TRBV29-1 and TRBJ1-1; 10 bases line up with TRBD1. V was clipped by 8 bases and J by 5 bases; unmatched bases: 14. Germline lookup yields CDR1 SQVTM and CDR2 ANQGSEA. CDR3 length equals 15 residues. CDR3 in DNA: TGCAGCTTAGACGGGACAGGGGTTTCTGCTACTGAAGCTTTCTTT. Residues: CSLDGTGVSATEAFF. Full variable domain (outside the CDR3, taken from reference TRBV29-1 and TRBJ1-1): SAVISQKPSRDICQRGTSLTIQCQVDSQVTMMFWYRQQPGQSLTLIATANQGSEATYESGFVIDKFPISRPNLTFSTLTVSNMSPEDSSIYLCSLDGTGVSATEAFFGQGTRLTVV.

The chain uses TRBV7-2 and TRBJ1-1, with a possible D match to TRBD1 (5 bases). This CDR3 is 13 amino acids long. The V end lost 2 bases, the J end lost 3 bases, and 7 bases lay between the germline ends. Germline lookup yields CDR1 SGHTA and CDR2 FQGNSA. CDR3 amino acids: CASSLQGDTEAFF. CDR3 bases: TGTGCCAGCAGCTTACAGGGTGACACTGAAGCTTTCTTT.

V and J are TRBV28 and TRBJ1-2; no clear D. Trimming pared 6 bases from V and 5 bases from J, leaving 7 bases between. The CDR3 extends over 11 amino acids. The germline gives CDR1 MDHEN, CDR2 SYDVKM. The CDR3 loop is CASSQKYGYTF. The CDR3, as DNA: TGTGCCAGCAGCCAAAAATATGGCTACACCTTC.

The genes are TRBV27 and TRBJ2-5; 12 nucleotides agree with TRBD2. V shed 0 bases, J shed 5 bases, and the junction held 4 bases outside the gene matches. The CDR3 length is 16 residues. Germline assignment: CDR1 MNHEY and CDR2 SMNVEV (reference sequence). CDR3 coding DNA: TGTGCCAGCAGTTTATCGATACTAGCGGGGGGTGAGACCCAGTACTTC. Its protein product is CASSLSILAGGETQYF.

The chain has TRBV18 and TRBJ1-1; D gene ambiguous. V shed 1 base and J shed 3 bases, with 15 bases lying between them. The CDR3 runs 16 residues. Looked up from germline, CDR1 is KGHSH and CDR2 is LQKENI. The CDR3 DNA is TGTGCCAGCTCACCACGGCAGTGGAAAACTGACACTGAAGCTTTCTTT. Translation: CASSPRQWKTDTEAFF.

The V gene is TRBV19, the J gene TRBJ1-3; 7 nucleotides match TRBD1. Trimming at V came to 6 bases and at J to 0 bases, leaving 11 bases not matched to a gene. The CDR3 contains 17 residues. Germline CDR1 reads LNHDA; CDR2 reads SQIVND (reference sequence). The CDR3 reads CASSKDFWTGSGNTIYF. The CDR3 DNA follows: TGTGCCAGTAGCAAAGACTTCTGGACAGGCTCTGGAAACACCATATATTTT.

The chain couples TRBV7-2 to TRBJ1-5; D is uncertain. The CDR3 is made up of 17 amino acids. V was trimmed by 1 base and J by 0 bases, leaving 13 bases between them. Per germline, CDR1 SGHTA and CDR2 FQGNSA. CDR3 in amino acids: CASSLERSSFSNQPQHF. The CDR3 DNA is TGTGCCAGCAGCTTAGAACGGTCCAGCTTTAGCAATCAGCCCCAGCATTTT.

This chain uses TRBV11-2 with TRBJ2-2; D is unresolved. The ends were cut back, 5 bases at V and 5 bases at J, with 12 bases in the middle. There are 14 residues in the CDR3. Germline V gives CDR1 SGHAT, CDR2 FQNNGV. CDR3 residues: CASSPGLGTGELFF. As DNA, the CDR3 is TGTGCCAGCAGCCCCGGGCTGGGAACCGGGGAGCTGTTTTTT.

The chain links TRBV11-2 to TRBJ1-3; TRBD1 aligns across 9 bases. With V trimmed by 5 bases and J by 0 bases, 5 bases remained unmatched. The CDR3 spans 16 residues. Per the germline V gene, CDR1 is SGHAT and CDR2 is FQNNGV. This CDR3 reads CASSLQGANSGNTIYF. DNA of the CDR3: TGTGCCAGCAGCCTACAGGGGGCGAACTCTGGAAACACCATATATTTT. The full variable domain, completed using reference TRBV11-2 and TRBJ1-3, is EAGVAQSPRYKIIEKRQSVAFWCNPISGHATLYWYQQILGQGPKLLIQFQNNGVVDDSQLPKDRFSAERLKGVDSTLKIQPAKLEDSAVYLCASSLQGANSGNTIYFGEGSWLTVV.

CDR3 bases: TGTGCCTGGAGCTTACAGGGGATTAATGAAAAACTGTTTTTT. Its protein product is CAWSLQGINEKLFF. The V gene is TRBV30, the J gene TRBJ1-4; 7 nucleotides align to TRBD1. This CDR3 has 14 residues. The trim removed 3 bases at V and 4 bases at J, leaving 5 bases unmatched. Germline-derived CDR1 and CDR2 are GTSNPN and SVGIG (reference sequence).

This clone was found once. CDR3 amino acids: CAISGGRQGQGHYGYTF. The CDR3 DNA reads as TGTGCCATCAGTGGTGGCCGACAGGGACAGGGTCACTATGGCTACACCTTC. This sequence joins TRBV10-3 and TRBJ1-2; TRBD1 matches 9 bases. Unmatched junction bases numbered 12, after V lost 4 bases and J lost 3 bases. This CDR3 is 17 amino acids long. The germline V gene encodes CDR1 ENHRY and CDR2 SYGVKD.